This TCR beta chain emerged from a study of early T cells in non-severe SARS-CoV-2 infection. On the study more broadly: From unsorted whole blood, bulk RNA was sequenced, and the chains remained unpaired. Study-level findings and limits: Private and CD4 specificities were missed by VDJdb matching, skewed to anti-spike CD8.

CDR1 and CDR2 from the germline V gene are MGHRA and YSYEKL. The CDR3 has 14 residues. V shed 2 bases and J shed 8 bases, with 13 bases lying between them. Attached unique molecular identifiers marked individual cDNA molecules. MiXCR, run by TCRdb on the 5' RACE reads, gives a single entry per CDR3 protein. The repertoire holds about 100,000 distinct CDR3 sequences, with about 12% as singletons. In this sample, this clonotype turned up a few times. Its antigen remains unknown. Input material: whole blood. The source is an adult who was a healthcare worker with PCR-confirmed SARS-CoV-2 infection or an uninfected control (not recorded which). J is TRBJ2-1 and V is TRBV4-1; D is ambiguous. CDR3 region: CASSQIVLAHEQFF. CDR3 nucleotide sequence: TGCGCCAGCAGCCAAATCGTCTTAGCCCATGAGCAGTTCTTC.